These 2 T cell receptor beta chains were sequenced from one sample in a study of glioma-infiltrating T cells. TCR alpha and beta CDR3 regions were amplified from RNA using iRepertoire nested multiplex PCR. TCRdb ran MiXCR on the multiplex PCR reads and lists one entry per CDR3 protein. The sample includes roughly 100,000 distinct CDR3 sequences, 35% to 45% of them seen just once. Sequenced sample: glioma tissue, nonneoplastic brain tissue, or PBMCs (not recorded which). These receptors were taken from a human donor with low-grade glioma or glioblastoma, undergoing nonglioma brain surgery, or in good health (not recorded which).

At least ten counts were recorded for this clonotype. This chain links TRBV15 with TRBJ1-1; D call uncertain. This CDR3 has 14 amino acids. The V end lost 0 bases, the J end lost 6 bases, and 11 bases lay between the germline ends. CDR1 LNHNV and CDR2 YYDKDF come from the germline V gene (reference sequence). The CDR3 region has the DNA TGTGCCACCAGCAGAGATTCACGTGTCGCTGAAGCTTTCTTT. This encodes CATSRDSRVAEAFF. The variable domain in full, with the rest retrieved from reference TRBV15 and TRBJ1-1, is DAMVIQNPRYQVTQFGKPVTLSCSQTLNHNVMYWYQQKSSQAPKLLFHYYDKDFNNEADTPDNFQSRRPNTSFCFLDIRSPGLGDTAMYLCATSRDSRVAEAFFGQGTRLTVV.

This clonotype showed up many times. The V gene is TRBV9, the J gene TRBJ1-6; the D gene is possibly TRBD1 (5 bases). Looked up from germline, CDR1 is SGDLS and CDR2 is YYNGEE. CDR3 length: 16 amino acids. The ends were cut back, 4 bases at V and 5 bases at J, with 16 bases in the middle. CDR3 protein: CASSIRGAENNSPLHF. For the CDR3, the DNA is TGTGCCAGCAGCATTCGAGGGGCCGAGAATAATTCACCCCTCCACTTT.